These 10 T cell receptor beta chains came from one sample sequenced in a study of CD8+ T cells in alopecia areata. cDNA serving as the sequencing template came from extracted, reverse transcribed RNA. TCRdb keeps only in-frame clones here, not all; method: immunoSEQ multiplex PCR. The data contain about 97,000 clones, 41% of them seen just once; the ten biggest clones take up roughly 1.3%. The sample comprised CD4+ T cells sorted from blood. Receptor source: a human donor with alopecia areata.

The rearrangement links TRBV6-5 to TRBJ2-1, with 8 bases matching TRBD1. Trimming removed 7 bases from V and 7 bases from J; junction bases left unmatched: 9. The CDR3 contains 14 residues. Germline assignment: CDR1 MNHEY and CDR2 SVGAGI. The DNA of the CDR3 is TGTGCCAGCACCAAGTACAGGGGGTGGAATGAGCAGTTCTTC. It translates to CASTKYRGWNEQFF.

This clone was observed many times. This CDR3 is also generated by other DNA sequences in the sample. This sequence joins TRBV19 and TRBJ2-1, with D unresolved. This CDR3 is 13 amino acids long. The germline V gene encodes CDR1 LNHDA and CDR2 SQIVND (reference sequence). V was pared by 1 base and J by 3 bases, with 4 bases between. CDR3 nucleotide sequence: TGTGCCAGTAGTATAGGGGACTACAATGAGCAGTTCTTC. Protein product: CASSIGDYNEQFF.

In this sample, this clone turned up a few times. This chain links TRBV30 with TRBJ2-2; D may be TRBD1 (6 bases). CDR1 and CDR2 (germline): GTSNPN, SVGIG (reference sequence). This CDR3 has 15 residues. V lost 3 bases to trimming and J lost 1 base, with 12 bases between them. Here the CDR3 reads CAWRPGHQNTGELFF. The CDR3 DNA reads as TGTGCCTGGAGGCCGGGACACCAGAACACCGGGGAGCTGTTTTTT.

This chain connects TRBV30 to TRBJ1-2; D is uncertain. The CDR3 extends over 10 amino acids. Trimming cost V 5 bases and J 8 bases, with 9 bases left between them. CDR1 is GTSNPN, CDR2 SVGIG, per germline (reference sequence). CDR3 bases: TGTGCCTGGTCTCAGCGGGGCTACACCTTC. The encoded protein is CAWSQRGYTF.

CDR3 protein: CASRAGTGASYEQYF. The CDR3 coding sequence is TGTGCCAGCAGAGCCGGGACAGGGGCCTCCTACGAGCAGTACTTC. This chain joins TRBV6-5 and TRBJ2-7, with 10 bases that match TRBD1. The CDR3 consists of 15 residues. V was clipped by 6 bases and J by 0 bases; unmatched bases: 5. The germline CDR1 and CDR2 sequences are MNHEY and SVGAGI.

V is TRBV28 and J is TRBJ1-6; 8 bases are a match to TRBD1. V lost 6 bases, J lost 6 bases, and 4 bases stayed unmatched. CDR3 length: 14 amino acids. Germline CDR1 MDHEN, CDR2 SYDVKM. The CDR3 nucleotides read TGTGCCAGCAGCACGACAGGGGTTAATTCACCCCTCCACTTT. It translates to CASSTTGVNSPLHF.

The chain joins TRBV30 to TRBJ1-1; a possible D gene is TRBD1 (6 bases). V was trimmed by 3 bases and J by 0 bases, leaving 23 bases between them. Germline V gene lookup returns CDR1 GTSNPN and CDR2 SVGIG (reference sequence). This CDR3 is built from 18 residues. CDR3: CAWSQGPRSLTLNTEAFF. For the CDR3, the DNA is TGTGCCTGGAGCCAGGGGCCGCGCTCCTTGACCTTGAACACTGAAGCTTTCTTT.

The genes are TRBV29-1 and TRBJ2-1; TRBD2 aligns across 10 bases. From germline, CDR1 is SQVTM and CDR2 ANQGSEA. V gave up 3 bases and J gave up 0 bases; unmatched junction bases: 2. The CDR3 covers 15 residues. The CDR3 bases are TGCAGCGTTGAGAAGCGGGGGGGCTCCTACAATGAGCAGTTCTTC. Its translation is CSVEKRGGSYNEQFF.

This clone was seen more than once but under ten times. The chain is built from TRBV30 and TRBJ1-2, with D unresolved. Germline-derived CDR1 and CDR2 are GTSNPN and SVGIG (reference sequence). The CDR3 has 13 amino acids. V shed 4 bases and J shed 4 bases, with 13 bases lying between them. As DNA, the CDR3 is TGTGCCTGGACGCCACTGAGGTCCTATGGCTACACCTTC. Its translation is CAWTPLRSYGYTF.

The chain is built from TRBV6-5 and TRBJ2-4, with D unresolved. The germline V gene has CDR1 MNHEY and CDR2 SVGAGI. The V gene lost 1 base and the J gene lost 0 bases, with 7 bases spanning the gap. The CDR3 consists of 15 residues. CDR3 in DNA: TGTGCCAGCAGTTACTTGTCAGAAGCCAAAAACATTCAGTACTTC. Translation gives CASSYLSEAKNIQYF.